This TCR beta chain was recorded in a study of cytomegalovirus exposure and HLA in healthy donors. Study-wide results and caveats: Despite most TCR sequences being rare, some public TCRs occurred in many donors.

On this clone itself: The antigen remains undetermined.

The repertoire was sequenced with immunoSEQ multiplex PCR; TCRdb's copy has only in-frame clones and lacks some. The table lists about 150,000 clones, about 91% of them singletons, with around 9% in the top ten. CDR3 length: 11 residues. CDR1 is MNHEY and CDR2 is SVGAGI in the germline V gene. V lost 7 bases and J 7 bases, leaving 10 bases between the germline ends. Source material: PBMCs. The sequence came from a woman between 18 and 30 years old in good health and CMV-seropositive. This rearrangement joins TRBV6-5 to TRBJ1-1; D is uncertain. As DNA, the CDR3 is TGTGCCAGCAATTCCCGGGGTGAAGCTTTCTTT. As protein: CASNSRGEAFF.